Sequencing of this TCR beta chain was carried out in a study of CD8 T cells in ankylosing spondylitis. Study results and caveats: Matched synovial fluid from ankylosing spondylitis patients was reported to be enriched for disease-linked clones.

TCRdb re-called the 5' RACE reads through MiXCR, storing one row per CDR3 protein. The data show approximately 260,000 distinct CDR3 sequences, with 15% to 20% seen just once and less than 35% held by the top ten. This clonotype was seen more than once but under ten times. Antigen: not known. V lost 5 bases to trimming and J lost 5 bases; unmatched junction nucleotides: 5. This CDR3 has 14 amino acids. Looked up from germline, CDR1 is SGHTA and CDR2 is FQGNSA. Sequencing was performed on blood, either unsorted or a sorted T cell fraction (not recorded which). The V gene is TRBV7-2, the J gene TRBJ1-2; 10 nucleotides agree with TRBD1. This clonotype was obtained from a male donor with ankylosing spondylitis or in good health (not recorded which). This chain's CDR3 is CASSAGQGIYGYTF. CDR3 nucleotides: TGTGCCAGCAGCGCGGGACAGGGGATTTATGGCTACACCTTC.